Shown below are 9 T cell receptor beta chains from a single sample sequenced in a study of T cell responses to AZD1222 COVID-19 vaccine. Data came from immunoSEQ multiplex PCR; TCRdb stores just in-frame clones and leaves some out. The data show fewer than 200,000 clones, roughly nine tenths seen once. The specimen comprised peripheral blood, sampled on day 0 of AZD1222 vaccination. The receptors come from an adult in good health.

The chain joins TRBV9 to TRBJ2-5; no clear D. Germline V gene lookup returns CDR1 SGDLS and CDR2 YYNGEE. The CDR3 is 12 residues long. Trimming removed 3 bases from V and 4 bases from J, with 7 bases in between. The DNA of the CDR3 is TGTGCCAGCAGCGCCCGCGGAGAGACCCAGTACTTC. Amino acids: CASSARGETQYF.

As regards this clone: The identical CDR3 is also encoded by other nucleotide sequences in the sample. V gene TRBV24-1 combines with J gene TRBJ1-5, with D perhaps matching TRBD1 (5 bases). Trimming removed 7 bases from V and 1 base from J, with 10 bases in between. The germline V gene has CDR1 KGHDR and CDR2 SFDVKD. The CDR3 sequence is 14 residues long. CDR3 sequence: CATSVGGSNQPQHF. The DNA for the CDR3 is TGTGCCACCAGCGTCGGGGGAAGCAATCAGCCCCAGCATTTT.

The chain is built from TRBV10-2 and TRBJ1-2; D is undetermined. Trimming removed 3 bases at V and 4 bases at J, with 9 bases between. The CDR3 has 13 amino acids. In germline, CDR1 is WSHSY, CDR2 SAAADI. The CDR3 loop reads CASSENAVYGYTF. For the CDR3, the DNA is TGCGCCAGCAGTGAAAATGCGGTCTATGGCTACACCTTC.

The CDR3 region has the DNA TGTGCCAGCACCCTCCCGGACAGAGCAGGTCAGCCCCAGCATTTT. Protein sequence: CASTLPDRAGQPQHF. The V gene is TRBV25-1, the J gene TRBJ1-5, with D possibly being TRBD1 (6 bases). This CDR3 comprises 15 residues. Trimming removed 7 bases at V and 6 bases at J, with 19 bases between. CDR1 is MGHDK and CDR2 is SYGVNS in the germline V gene.

The chain carries TRBV4-2 and TRBJ2-7, with D perhaps being TRBD1 or TRBD2 (5 bases each). Germline CDR1 LGHNA, CDR2 YNFKEQ. Trimming removed 4 bases at V and 0 bases at J, with 19 bases between. This CDR3 is built from 17 residues. CDR3 nucleotide sequence: TGTGCCAGCAGCCCCCAATCCGGGACGAGGAGCTCCTACGAGCAGTACTTC. Residues: CASSPQSGTRSSYEQYF.

To note about this clone: Because the CDR3's place on the DNA is in doubt, the DNA is left out and the CDR3 is given as listed by TCRdb. The CDR3 loop reads CASSTSDRGVTNEKLFF. The J gene is TRBJ1-4, the V gene TRBV27; TRBD1 is taken as the D call from the table, unchecked against the DNA. Ends included, the CDR3 has 17 residues. In germline, CDR1 is MNHEY, CDR2 SMNVEV (reference sequence).

This chain joins TRBV5-1 and TRBJ1-3; D remains unclear. V was shortened by 5 bases and J by 1 base, with 4 bases between the two germline ends. The length of the CDR3 is 12 residues. Germline V CDR1 and CDR2: SGHRS, YFSETQ. The CDR3 DNA is TGCGCCAGCAGTAATTCTGGAAACACCATATATTTT. Protein sequence: CASSNSGNTIYF.

V gene TRBV19 combines with J gene TRBJ1-6; the match to TRBD1 covers 9 bases. The length of the CDR3 is 14 residues. CDR1 and CDR2 from the germline V gene are LNHDA and SQIVND (reference sequence). The J segment lost 10 bases and the V segment lost 10 bases, leaving 11 bases of the junction unmatched. The CDR3 spells CATTPDRGNSPLHF. CDR3 DNA: TGTGCCACCACCCCGGACAGGGGAAACTCACCCCTCCACTTT.

This clone was seen only a few times. The V call is TRBV6-5, the J call TRBJ1-2, with D unclear. V shed 6 bases and J shed 5 bases, with 16 bases lying between them. Germline CDR1 and CDR2: MNHEY and SVGAGI. This CDR3 is built from 14 residues. This CDR3 is CASRSPDNSYGYTF. CDR3 nucleotides: TGTGCCAGCAGGTCCCCCGACAATTCTTATGGCTACACCTTC.